The 12 T cell receptor beta chains listed next were all sequenced from one sample in a study of spatial heterogeneity in lung cancer. This sample's time point: sample taken at primary tumor resection. The antigens of these receptors remain unknown. Study-wide results and limits: Counts that tracked tumor mutation counts were those of expanded intratumoral alpha and beta TCRs.

Each CDR3 protein gets one entry after TCRdb re-called the 5' RACE reads with MiXCR. Seen here are around 100,000 distinct CDR3 sequences, approximately 4.4% observed once, and the top ten hold approximately 21%. The sequenced sample was lung tumor tissue, obtained at surgery. The receptors originated from a male donor with early-stage non-small cell lung cancer.

In this sample, this clonotype turned up many times. The rearrangement uses TRBV6-5 and TRBJ1-1; D not certain. This CDR3 is built from 13 residues. V was trimmed by 2 bases and J by 1 base, leaving 5 bases between them. Germline CDR1 is MNHEY and CDR2 is SVGAGI. The CDR3 reads CASSYQANTEAFF. CDR3 nucleotides: TGTGCCAGCAGTTACCAGGCGAACACTGAAGCTTTCTTT.

The chain carries TRBV2 and TRBJ2-1, with TRBD2 matching over 7 bases. Germline V gene lookup returns CDR1 SNHLY and CDR2 FYNNEI. The CDR3 totals 15 residues. J gave up 7 bases and V 2 bases, and 8 bases lay outside the gene matches. Here the CDR3 DNA reads TGTGCCAGCAGTGAACCCTCGACTAGCAAGAATGAGCAGTTCTTC. Protein: CASSEPSTSKNEQFF.

This clonotype came up many times. V gene TRBV20-1 combines with J gene TRBJ2-3; D tentatively reads TRBD1 or TRBD2 (6 bases each). Germline V CDR1 and CDR2: DFQATT, SNEGSKA (reference sequence). The length of the CDR3 is 13 residues. V shed 3 bases and J shed 2 bases, with 9 bases lying between them. CDR3 protein: CSARGGSTDTQYF. The CDR3 DNA sequence: TGCAGTGCTAGGGGGGGCTCCACAGATACGCAGTATTTT.

The chain joins TRBV28 to TRBJ2-7; 9 bases agree with TRBD1. The DNA end lines up better with TRBJ2-1; the J call may be wrong. CDR3 length equals 13 residues. Per germline, CDR1 MDHEN and CDR2 SYDVKM. Here the CDR3 DNA reads TGTGCCATCCTCCGGACAGGGGCTTCCGAGCAGTTCTTC. Translation: CAILRTGASEQFF.

A few counts support this clonotype. The rearrangement joins TRBV3-1 to TRBJ2-1; 11 nucleotides match TRBD2. The V gene's germline CDR1 is LGHDT and CDR2 YNNKEL (reference sequence). The ends lost 10 bases at V and 6 bases at J; junction bases unmatched: 5. The CDR3 spans 13 residues. The CDR3 nucleotides are TGTGCCACCCGACTAGCGGGAAGCAATGAGCAGTTCTTC. This sequence encodes CATRLAGSNEQFF.

In its sample, this clonotype was seen many times. No DNA is shown, since the ends of the CDR3 on it are uncertain; the CDR3 is the one TCRdb lists. CDR3 sequence: CASSFLAGQNYYGYTF. The chain is built from TRBV27 and TRBJ1-2. Germline assignment: CDR1 MNHEY and CDR2 SMNVEV (reference sequence). The CDR3 is 16 amino acids long, termini counted.

The chain uses TRBV27 and TRBJ1-2; D may be TRBD1 (5 bases). V gave up 5 bases and J gave up 0 bases, with 13 bases separating them. CDR1 and CDR2 from the germline V gene are MNHEY and SMNVEV (reference sequence). CDR3 length equals 15 residues. The CDR3 sequence is CASSLTGFTNYGYTF. As DNA, the CDR3 is TGTGCCAGCAGTCTCACAGGTTTTACTAACTATGGCTACACCTTC.

This clonotype has at least ten counts. The V gene is TRBV4-1, the J gene TRBJ1-1; D might be TRBD1 (5 bases). This CDR3 has 13 residues. Germline CDR1 and CDR2: MGHRA and YSYEKL. Trimming pared 0 bases from V and 5 bases from J, leaving 7 bases between. CDR3 nucleotides: TGCGCCAGCAGCCAAGAAAGGGGAACTGAAGCTTTCTTT. Protein: CASSQERGTEAFF.

This clonotype has ten or more counts. The chain joins TRBV12-3 or TRBV12-4 to TRBJ2-6; 7 positions agree with TRBD1. The CDR3 spans 19 residues. The trim removed 7 bases at V and 0 bases at J, leaving 15 bases unmatched. CDR3 sequence (DNA): TGTGCCAGCATCCCGAGGTCCGGACAGGATCCCTCTGGGGCCAACGTCCTGACTTTC. Translated: CASIPRSGQDPSGANVLTF.

A remark on this clonotype: The junction departs from germline at one end; a sequencing error may be responsible. V is TRBV3-1 and J is TRBJ2-6; possibly TRBD1 or TRBD2 for D (5 bases each). The CDR3 covers 15 residues. Germline V gene data show CDR1 as LGHDT and CDR2 as YNNKEL (reference sequence). The DNA of the CDR3 is TGTGCCAGCTGCAGGGATAGCGCTGGGGCCAACGTCCCGACTTTC. Translating gives CASCRDSAGANVPTF. The full variable domain, in which reference TRBV3-1 and TRBJ2-6 provide the parts outside the CDR3, is DTAVSQTPKYLVTQMGNDKSIKCEQNLGHDTMYWYKQDSKKFLKIMFSYNNKELIINETVPNRFSPKSPDKAHLNLHINSLELGDSAVYFCASCRDSAGANVPTFGAGSRLTVL.

The table lists this clonotype with many counts. The genes are TRBV6-1 and TRBJ2-7; a possible D gene is TRBD1 (5 bases). Germline CDR1 MNHNS, CDR2 SASEGT. Trimming shortened V by 1 base and J by 1 base, and 14 bases separated the two germline ends. The CDR3 loop spans 16 amino acids. Here the CDR3 DNA reads TGTGCCAGCAGTGAAGAACCAGGGTTTACATCCTACGAGCAGTACTTC. This encodes CASSEEPGFTSYEQYF.

This clonotype came up many times. The CDR3 here is CASSVMEGKGEAFF. In DNA form, the CDR3 reads TGTGCCAGCAGCGTTATGGAGGGAAAGGGTGAAGCTTTCTTT. The chain employs TRBV9 and TRBJ1-1; D ambiguous. The CDR3 totals 14 residues. From germline, CDR1 is SGDLS and CDR2 YYNGEE. Trimming removed 2 bases from V and 7 bases from J, with 15 bases in between.